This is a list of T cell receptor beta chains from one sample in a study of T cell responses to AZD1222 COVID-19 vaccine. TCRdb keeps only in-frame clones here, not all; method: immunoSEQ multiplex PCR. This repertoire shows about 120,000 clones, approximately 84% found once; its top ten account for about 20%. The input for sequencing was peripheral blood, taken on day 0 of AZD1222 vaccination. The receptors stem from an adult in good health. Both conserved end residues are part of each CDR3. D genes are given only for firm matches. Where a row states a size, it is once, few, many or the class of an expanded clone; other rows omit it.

cdr3_nt: TGTGCCAGCGCCAGGACAGGGGGCTCAAATGAGCAGTTCTTC
cdr3_aa: CASARTGGSNEQFF
d_call: TRBD1
j_call: TRBJ2-1
cdr3_length: 14
v_call: TRBV11-2
clone_size: -

cdr3_nt: TGTGCCACCAGTGACTCGCTACCGGGACAGGGTTTCAATGAGCAGTTCTTC
cdr3_aa: CATSDSLPGQGFNEQFF
d_call: TRBD1
j_call: TRBJ2-1
cdr3_length: 17
v_call: TRBV24-1
clone_size: -

cdr3_nt: TGTGCCAGCAGTGACCCGGGACTAGCCTACGAGCAGTACTTC
cdr3_aa: CASSDPGLAYEQYF
d_call: TRBD2
j_call: TRBJ2-7
cdr3_length: 14
v_call: TRBV2
clone_size: -

cdr3_nt: TGTGCCAGCAGTACCCTAACCTACACTGAAGCTTTCTTT
cdr3_aa: CASSTLTYTEAFF
d_call: -
j_call: TRBJ1-1
cdr3_length: 13
v_call: TRBV28
clone_size: few

cdr3_nt: TGTGCCAGAAGCTTAGACAGGTTGGACTACAATGAGCAGTTCTTC
cdr3_aa: CARSLDRLDYNEQFF
d_call: -
j_call: TRBJ2-1
cdr3_length: 15
v_call: TRBV7-5
clone_size: -

cdr3_nt: TGCAGTGCTATTCTACAGGGGCGGGCCAGTTTT
cdr3_aa: CSAILQGRASF
d_call: TRBD1
j_call: TRBJ1-1
cdr3_length: 11
v_call: TRBV20-1
clone_size: -

cdr3_nt: TGTGCCAGCACCCCGGGACAGGGGACTTGGGCTAATGAAAAACTGTTTTTT
cdr3_aa: CASTPGQGTWANEKLFF
d_call: TRBD1
j_call: TRBJ1-4
cdr3_length: 17
v_call: TRBV11-2
clone_size: -

cdr3_nt: TGTGCCAGCATGGGAAACACCATATATTTT
cdr3_aa: CASMGNTIYF
d_call: -
j_call: TRBJ1-3
cdr3_length: 10
v_call: TRBV2
clone_size: -

cdr3_nt: TGTGCCAGCTTCGGTGATGGAAACACCATATATTTT
cdr3_aa: CASFGDGNTIYF
d_call: -
j_call: TRBJ1-3
cdr3_length: 12
v_call: TRBV28
clone_size: -

cdr3_nt: TGTGCCACTCGAAGGGCAGAGAACACTGAAGCTTTCTTT
cdr3_aa: CATRRAENTEAFF
d_call: -
j_call: TRBJ1-1
cdr3_length: 13
v_call: TRBV3-1/TRBV3-2
clone_size: once

cdr3_nt: TGCGCCAGCAGCTTGGATCCGAGCACTGAAGCTTTCTTT
cdr3_aa: CASSLDPSTEAFF
d_call: -
j_call: TRBJ1-1
cdr3_length: 13
v_call: TRBV5-1
clone_size: once

cdr3_nt: TGTGCCAGCAGTCATACCGGGACAGCTGGAAACACCATATATTTT
cdr3_aa: CASSHTGTAGNTIYF
d_call: TRBD1
j_call: TRBJ1-3
cdr3_length: 15
v_call: TRBV5-6
clone_size: -

cdr3_nt: TGCGCCAGCAGCCAAGATGGGACTAGCGGGTGGGAGACCCAGTACTTC
cdr3_aa: CASSQDGTSGWETQYF
d_call: TRBD2
j_call: TRBJ2-5
cdr3_length: 16
v_call: TRBV4-1
clone_size: -

cdr3_nt: TGTGCCAGCAGTTTGGGGGTCGGTGAAGCTTTCTTT
cdr3_aa: CASSLGVGEAFF
d_call: -
j_call: TRBJ1-1
cdr3_length: 12
v_call: TRBV28
clone_size: -

cdr3_nt: TGTGCCAGCAGCTTAATCCCCTTTGGCTACACCTTC
cdr3_aa: CASSLIPFGYTF
d_call: -
j_call: TRBJ1-2
cdr3_length: 12
v_call: TRBV7-2
clone_size: -

cdr3_nt: TGTGCCAGCAGCGCAACGGGGACAGGGATCTTAGAGACCCAGTACTTC
cdr3_aa: CASSATGTGILETQYF
d_call: TRBD1
j_call: TRBJ2-5
cdr3_length: 16
v_call: TRBV9
clone_size: -